A selection of T cell receptor beta chains follows, all from one sample in a study of spatial heterogeneity in lung cancer. TCRdb passed the 5' RACE reads through MiXCR, listing each CDR3 protein once. The table has thousands of distinct CDR3 sequences, approximately 16% seen once. The specimen comprised lung tumor tissue, sampled at surgery. Receptors were obtained from a male donor with early-stage non-small cell lung cancer. Both conserved end residues are part of each CDR3. Fields, in order: J gene, V gene, D gene, clone size, CDR3 protein, CDR3 DNA. The D gene is left open where the match is weak. Clone size, where shown, is once, few, many, or a class for clones that have expanded.

>TRBJ2-5|TRBV19|TRBD2|NA
CASSTGRTSGLEETQYF
TGTGCCAGTAGTACGGGGAGGACTAGCGGGTTGGAAGAGACCCAGTACTTC
>TRBJ1-2|TRBV5-4|NA|NA
CASSGERTDYTF
TGTGCCAGCAGCGGGGAAAGGACGGACTACACCTTC
>TRBJ2-3|TRBV9|NA|NA
CASSLAQTDTQYF
TGTGCCAGCAGCTTAGCCCAGACAGATACGCAGTATTTT
>TRBJ1-5|TRBV19|TRBD1|NA
CATRRAGGYQPQHF
TGTGCCACTCGACGGGCAGGGGGCTATCAGCCCCAGCATTTT
>TRBJ1-3|TRBV5-6|TRBD1|few
CASRATGGRSGNTIYF
TGTGCCAGCAGAGCAACAGGGGGCCGCTCTGGAAACACCATATATTTT
>TRBJ1-6|TRBV12-3/TRBV12-4|NA|few
CASSGQFNSPLHF
TGTGCCAGCAGTGGGCAGTTTAATTCACCCCTCCACTTT
>TRBJ2-3|TRBV28|NA|large
CASSSPGHPTDTQYF
TGTGCCAGCAGTTCCCCGGGACACCCCACAGATACGCAGTATTTT
>TRBJ1-4|TRBV30|NA|NA
CAWSGDREKLFF
TGTGCCTGGAGCGGGGATAGGGAAAAACTGTTTTTT
>TRBJ1-2|TRBV7-9|NA|few
CASSLDRLYGYTF
TGTGCCAGCAGCTTGGACCGCCTCTATGGCTACACCTTC
>TRBJ2-2|TRBV5-4|NA|medium-sized
CASSLEAGFLGELFF
TGTGCCAGCAGCTTGGAGGCAGGGTTTCTCGGGGAGCTGTTTTTT
>TRBJ2-3|TRBV5-6|TRBD2|medium-sized
CASSLAQSGRTDTQYF
TGTGCCAGCAGCTTGGCCCAAAGCGGGAGGACAGATACGCAGTATTTT
>TRBJ1-1|TRBV30|NA|few
CAWSYGRNTEAFF
TGTGCCTGGAGTTACGGGAGGAACACTGAAGCTTTCTTT
>TRBJ2-1|TRBV6-2/TRBV6-3|TRBD1|medium-sized
CASSTPGTGSSYNEQFF
TGTGCCAGCAGTACACCCGGGACAGGGAGCTCCTACAATGAGCAGTTCTTC
>TRBJ2-3|TRBV4-1|TRBD1|medium-sized
CASSQGTGEVDTQYF
TGCGCCAGCAGCCAAGGGACAGGGGAAGTAGATACGCAGTATTTT
>TRBJ2-7|TRBV12-3/TRBV12-4|TRBD2|large
CASSPGGVGYEQYF
TGTGCCAGCAGCCCCGGGGGGGTCGGGTACGAGCAGTACTTC
>TRBJ2-7|TRBV7-8|TRBD1|NA
CASSKARDSIYEQYF
TGTGCCAGCAGCAAAGCCCGGGACAGTATATACGAGCAGTACTTC
>TRBJ2-1|TRBV12-5|NA|few
CASGWDNNEQFF
TGTGCTAGTGGTTGGGACAACAATGAGCAGTTCTTC
>TRBJ2-1|TRBV28|NA|NA
CASSLWQSLYNEQFF
TGTGCCAGCAGTTTATGGCAAAGTCTCTACAATGAGCAGTTCTTC
>TRBJ2-2|TRBV12-3/TRBV12-4|TRBD2|NA
CASSLAPLAGYLGSGELFF
TGTGCCAGCAGTTTAGCCCCGCTAGCGGGGTATCTCGGGTCCGGGGAGCTGTTTTTT
>TRBJ2-1|TRBV5-1|TRBD2|medium-sized
CASSSRRTSGSEEQFF
TGCGCCAGCAGCTCCCGCCGGACTAGCGGGAGTGAGGAGCAGTTCTTC
>TRBJ2-5|TRBV7-7|NA|large
CASSLVGGTSETQYF
TGTGCCAGCAGCTTAGTAGGGGGGACAAGCGAGACCCAGTACTTC
>TRBJ2-3|TRBV19|TRBD1|NA
CASSGGQVYADTQYF
TGTGCCAGTAGCGGGGGACAGGTCTACGCAGATACGCAGTATTTT
>TRBJ2-7|TRBV5-1|NA|NA
CASSLDRQGLRENF
TGCGCCAGCAGCTTGGACCGACAGGGCCTACGGGAGAACTTC
>TRBJ2-3|TRBV19|NA|medium-sized
CASTLSQGGGRTQYF
TGTGCCAGTACCCTATCACAGGGTGGCGGGCGTACGCAGTATTTT
>TRBJ2-6|TRBV11-2|NA|few
CASTQILSGANVLTF
TGTGCCAGCACCCAAATCCTCTCTGGGGCCAACGTCCTGACTTTC
>TRBJ1-1|TRBV7-9|TRBD1|medium-sized
CASSHDRDTEAFF
TGTGCCAGCAGCCACGACAGGGACACTGAAGCTTTCTTT
>TRBJ1-1|TRBV7-8|NA|NA
CASSRAGRAEAFF
TGTGCCAGCAGCAGAGCAGGGAGGGCTGAAGCTTTCTTT
>TRBJ2-5|TRBV7-9|TRBD1|NA
CASSFTGTGDGETQYF
TGTGCCAGCAGCTTCACCGGCACAGGGGACGGAGAGACCCAGTACTTC
>TRBJ2-1|TRBV12-3/TRBV12-4|NA|large
CASSRSLYGANEQFF
TGTGCCAGCAGCCGCAGCCTCTATGGGGCGAATGAGCAGTTCTTC
>TRBJ2-1|TRBV7-6|TRBD2|large
CASSLFAASGDEQFF
TGTGCCAGCAGCTTGTTCGCCGCGAGCGGGGATGAGCAGTTCTTC
>TRBJ2-4|TRBV6-6|NA|large
CASKHREGLAKNIQYF
TGTGCCAGCAAGCACAGGGAAGGGCTAGCCAAAAACATTCAGTACTTC
>TRBJ2-2|TRBV4-2|NA|large
CASSYVAGELFF
TGTGCCAGCAGCTATGTTGCAGGGGAGCTGTTTTTT
>TRBJ1-2|TRBV12-3/TRBV12-4|TRBD1|medium-sized
CASSLEPRDRKGYTF
TGTGCCAGCAGTTTAGAACCCCGGGACAGAAAGGGCTACACCTTC
>TRBJ2-2|TRBV20-1|TRBD2|medium-sized
CSARDRTGGAGELFF
TGCAGTGCTAGAGATCGGACCGGGGGGGCCGGGGAGCTGTTTTTT